This T cell receptor (beta chain) appears in the sequencing data of a study of blood T cells in healthy people across ages. General observations from the study: Versus aged donors, long-lived donors had higher diversity and more naive CD4+ cells. Across the age range, TCR beta diversity per million T cells fell in a roughly linear way.

Germline CDR1 is MNHNS and CDR2 is SASEGT. This CDR3 has 16 amino acids. V lost 1 base and J lost 8, with 20 bases in between. Only a few counts were recorded for this clonotype. Antigen: not known. A J-beta primer mix and a sample-barcoded 5' primer were used in a second PCR of about 7 to 12 cycles. TCRdb ran MiXCR on the 5' RACE reads and lists one entry per CDR3 protein. The sample has around 1,900,000 distinct CDR3 sequences; roughly 43% are singletons. V gene TRBV6-1 combines with J gene TRBJ1-2; the D gene is possibly TRBD1 (6 bases). This TCR came from a human donor in good health. Sequencing used blood. For the CDR3, the DNA is TGTGCCAGCAGTGAAGATACCAGGACAGAAATGGGGGGCTACACCTTC. Its protein is CASSEDTRTEMGGYTF.